Below are 7 T cell receptor beta chains sequenced from a single sample in a study of regulatory T cells in long-lasting Graves disease. Assembly of TCR beta libraries relied on iRepertoire HTBI primers together with Arm-PCR of CDR3 regions. TCRdb independently ran MiXCR on the multiplex PCR reads; one entry per CDR3 protein. The top ten hold around 10% of the sample, which has 350,000 to 500,000 distinct CDR3 sequences, around 15% seen once. Sample time point: newly diagnosed GD, antithyroid drugs for less than 3 months. Scientists built the TCR library using RNA that was extracted from PBMCs. The same sample was also used in a study of T cells in Graves' hyperthyroidism and ophthalmopathy.

Sequenced material: peripheral blood mononuclear cells (PBMCs), taken at new diagnosis, from a patient treated with antithyroid drugs. These receptors came from a woman aged 25 to 39 with Graves disease.

The table lists this clonotype with many counts. The rearrangement links TRBV13 to TRBJ2-7, with 7 bases identical to TRBD2. There are 14 residues in the CDR3. The ends lost 5 bases at V and 5 bases at J; junction bases unmatched: 9. In germline, CDR1 is PRHDT, CDR2 FYEKMQ (reference sequence). CDR3 coding DNA: TGTGCCAGCAGCCCCGAGGGGCGGGAGAACGAGCAGTACTTC. It yields the protein CASSPEGRENEQYF.

This chain links TRBV7-2 with TRBJ1-4; the match to TRBD1 covers 9 bases. CDR3 length equals 14 residues. J gave up 7 bases and V 5 bases, and 5 bases lay outside the gene matches. Germline V gene lookup returns CDR1 SGHTA and CDR2 FQGNSA. The CDR3 DNA follows: TGTGCCAGCAGCGAGGACAGGGGTCCTGAAAAACTGTTTTTT. Its protein is CASSEDRGPEKLFF.

The CDR3 DNA is TGCAGCCCATCACGACAGAACACTGAAGCTTTCTTT. Translating it yields CSPSRQNTEAFF. The chain recombines TRBV29-1 with TRBJ1-1, with D unclear. The CDR3 spans 12 residues. Germline lookup yields CDR1 SQVTM and CDR2 ANQGSEA. V gave up 8 bases and J gave up 1 base, with 11 bases separating them.

This clonotype occurred a few times. This chain uses TRBV9 with TRBJ2-3, with D hard to call. CDR1 SGDLS and CDR2 YYNGEE come from the germline V gene. V shed 0 bases and J shed 0 bases, with 2 bases lying between them. The CDR3 is 13 residues long. The CDR3 sequence is CASSVASTDTQYF. In DNA, the CDR3 is TGTGCCAGCAGCGTAGCGAGCACAGATACGCAGTATTTT.

This clonotype has only a few counts. The DNA of the CDR3 is TGTGCCAGCAGGCGGATTGAAGCTTTCTTT. The encoded protein is CASRRIEAFF. V and J are TRBV6-1 and TRBJ1-1; D call uncertain. The germline gives CDR1 MNHNS, CDR2 SASEGT. V shed 6 bases and J shed 7 bases, with 6 bases lying between them. The CDR3 consists of 10 residues.

Ten or more counts support this clonotype. CDR3 amino acids: CASSLRVFQETQYF. The DNA of the CDR3 is TGTGCCAGCAGCCTCAGAGTTTTCCAAGAGACCCAGTACTTC. This chain connects TRBV5-8 to TRBJ2-5; D ambiguous. Germline V CDR1 and CDR2: SGHTS, YDEGEE. The length of the CDR3 is 14 residues. V lost 4 bases and J lost 1, with 11 bases in between.

The chain combines TRBV5-1 with TRBJ2-1; 12 bases agree with TRBD1. The CDR3 sequence is 15 residues long. With V trimmed by 7 bases and J by 9 bases, 11 bases remained unmatched. Germline V gene data show CDR1 as SGHRS and CDR2 as YFSETQ. The CDR3 protein is CASGPGTGGRSEQFF. The CDR3 DNA is TGCGCCAGCGGTCCCGGGACAGGGGGCCGGAGTGAGCAGTTCTTC.